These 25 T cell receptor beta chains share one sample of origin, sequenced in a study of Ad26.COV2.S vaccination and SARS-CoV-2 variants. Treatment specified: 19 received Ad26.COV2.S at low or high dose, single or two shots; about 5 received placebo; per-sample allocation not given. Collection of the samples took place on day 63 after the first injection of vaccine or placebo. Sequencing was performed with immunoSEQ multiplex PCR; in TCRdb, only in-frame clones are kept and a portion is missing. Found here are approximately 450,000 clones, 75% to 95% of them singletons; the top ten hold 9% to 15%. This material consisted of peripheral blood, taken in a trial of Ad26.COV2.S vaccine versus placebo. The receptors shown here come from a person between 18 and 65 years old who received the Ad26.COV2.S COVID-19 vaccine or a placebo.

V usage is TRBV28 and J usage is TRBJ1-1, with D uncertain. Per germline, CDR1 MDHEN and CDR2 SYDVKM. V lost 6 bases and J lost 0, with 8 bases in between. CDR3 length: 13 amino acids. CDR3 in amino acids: CASRRNMNTEAFF. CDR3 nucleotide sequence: TGTGCCAGCAGGCGTAACATGAACACTGAAGCTTTCTTT.

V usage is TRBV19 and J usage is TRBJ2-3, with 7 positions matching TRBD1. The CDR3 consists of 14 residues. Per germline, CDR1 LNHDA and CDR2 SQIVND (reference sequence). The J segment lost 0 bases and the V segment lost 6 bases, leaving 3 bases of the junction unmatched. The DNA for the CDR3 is TGTGCCAGTAGCCGGGACAGAAGCACAGATACGCAGTATTTT. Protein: CASSRDRSTDTQYF. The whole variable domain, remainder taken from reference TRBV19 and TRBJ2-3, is DGGITQSPKYLFRKEGQNVTLSCEQNLNHDAMYWYRQDPGQGLRLIYYSQIVNDFQKGDIAEGYSVSREKKESFPLTVTSAQKNPTAFYLCASSRDRSTDTQYFGPGTRLTVL.

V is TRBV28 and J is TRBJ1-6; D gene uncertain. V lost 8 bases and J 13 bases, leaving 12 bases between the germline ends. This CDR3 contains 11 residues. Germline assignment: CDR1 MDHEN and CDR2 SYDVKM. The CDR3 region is CASGSAAPLHF. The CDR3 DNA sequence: TGTGCCAGCGGATCAGCGGCTCCCCTCCACTTT.

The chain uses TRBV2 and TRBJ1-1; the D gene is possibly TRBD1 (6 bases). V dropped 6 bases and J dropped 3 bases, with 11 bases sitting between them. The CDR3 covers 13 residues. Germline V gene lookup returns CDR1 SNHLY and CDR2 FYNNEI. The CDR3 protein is CASRGDTYTEAFF. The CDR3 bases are TGTGCCAGCAGGGGGGACACATACACTGAAGCTTTCTTT.

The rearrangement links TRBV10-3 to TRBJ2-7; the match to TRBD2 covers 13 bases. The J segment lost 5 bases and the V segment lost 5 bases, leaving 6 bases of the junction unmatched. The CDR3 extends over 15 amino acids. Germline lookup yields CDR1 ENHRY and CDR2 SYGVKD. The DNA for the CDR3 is TGTGCCATCAGTTCCGGACTAGCGGGAGTTAACGAGCAGTACTTC. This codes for CAISSGLAGVNEQYF.

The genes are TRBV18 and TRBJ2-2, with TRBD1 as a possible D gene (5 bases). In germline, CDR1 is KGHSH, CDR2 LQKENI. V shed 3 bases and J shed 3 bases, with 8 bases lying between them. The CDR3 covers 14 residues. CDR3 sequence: CASSPQGDTGELFF. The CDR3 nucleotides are TGTGCCAGCTCACCTCAGGGCGACACCGGGGAGCTGTTTTTT.

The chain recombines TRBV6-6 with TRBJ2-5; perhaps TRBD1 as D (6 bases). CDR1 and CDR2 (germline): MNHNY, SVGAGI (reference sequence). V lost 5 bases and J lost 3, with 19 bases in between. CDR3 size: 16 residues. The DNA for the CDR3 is TGTGCCAGCAGTAAACTGGGACAAAACCCGAAAGAGACCCAGTACTTC. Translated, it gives CASSKLGQNPKETQYF.

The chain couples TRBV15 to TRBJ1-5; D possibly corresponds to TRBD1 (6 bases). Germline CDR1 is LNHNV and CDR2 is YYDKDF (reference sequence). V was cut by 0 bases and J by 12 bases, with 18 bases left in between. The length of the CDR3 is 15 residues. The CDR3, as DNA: TGTGCCACCAGCAGAGATCGGGGAACAGGGCGGTTCCAGCATTTT. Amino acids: CATSRDRGTGRFQHF.

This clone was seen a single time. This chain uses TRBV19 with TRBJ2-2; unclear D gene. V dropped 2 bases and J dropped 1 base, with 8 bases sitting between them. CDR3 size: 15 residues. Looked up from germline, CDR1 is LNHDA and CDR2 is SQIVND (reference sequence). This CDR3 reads CASSIISQNTGELFF. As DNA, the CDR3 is TGTGCCAGTAGTATAATCAGTCAGAACACCGGGGAGCTGTTTTTT.

The CDR3 region is CASSFTIGTSGIADTQYF. The CDR3 nucleotides read TGTGCCAGCAGCTTCACTATAGGAACTAGCGGGATCGCAGATACGCAGTATTTT. This chain uses TRBV5-4 with TRBJ2-3; 10 positions match TRBD2. Per the germline V gene, CDR1 is SGHNT and CDR2 is YYREEE (reference sequence). Germline trimming cut 2 bases from V and 4 bases from J; bases unmatched to any gene: 13. The CDR3 totals 18 residues. Full variable domain (rest looked up from reference TRBV5-4 and TRBJ2-3): ETGVTQSPTHLIKTRGQQVTLRCSSQSGHNTVSWYQQALGQGPQFIFQYYREEENGRGNFPPRFSGLQFPNYSSELNVNALELDDSALYLCASSFTIGTSGIADTQYFGPGTRLTVL.

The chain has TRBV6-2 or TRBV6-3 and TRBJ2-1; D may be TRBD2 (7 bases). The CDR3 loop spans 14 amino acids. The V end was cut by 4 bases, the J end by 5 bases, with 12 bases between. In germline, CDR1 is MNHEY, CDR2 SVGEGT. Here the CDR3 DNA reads TGTGCCAGCAGTTGGCAGGGGACTAACAATGAGCAGTTCTTC. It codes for CASSWQGTNNEQFF.

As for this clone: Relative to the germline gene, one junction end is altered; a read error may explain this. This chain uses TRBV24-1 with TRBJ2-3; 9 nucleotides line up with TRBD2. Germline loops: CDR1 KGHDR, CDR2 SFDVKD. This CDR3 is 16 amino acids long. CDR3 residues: CATSDPSGTTTDTQYF. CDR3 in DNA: TGTGCCACCAGTGATCCTAGCGGGACCACCACAGATACGCAATATTTT.

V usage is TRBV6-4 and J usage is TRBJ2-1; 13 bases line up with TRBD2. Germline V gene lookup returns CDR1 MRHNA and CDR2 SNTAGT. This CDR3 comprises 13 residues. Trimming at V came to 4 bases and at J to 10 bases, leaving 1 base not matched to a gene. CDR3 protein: CASSGLAGGEQFF. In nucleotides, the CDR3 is TGTGCCAGCAGTGGACTAGCGGGAGGAGAGCAGTTCTTC.

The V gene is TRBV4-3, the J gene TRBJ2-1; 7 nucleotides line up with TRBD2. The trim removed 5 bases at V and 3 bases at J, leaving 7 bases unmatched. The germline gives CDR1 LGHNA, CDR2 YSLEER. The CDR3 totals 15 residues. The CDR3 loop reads CASSSGSSGYNEQFF. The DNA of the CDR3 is TGCGCCAGCAGCTCCGGGTCTAGCGGCTACAATGAGCAGTTCTTC.

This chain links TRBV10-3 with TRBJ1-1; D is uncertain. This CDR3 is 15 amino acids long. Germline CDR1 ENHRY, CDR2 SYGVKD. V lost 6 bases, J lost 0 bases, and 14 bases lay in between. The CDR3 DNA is TGTGCCATCAGGCCATTGGACGGATTGAACACTGAAGCTTTCTTT. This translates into CAIRPLDGLNTEAFF.

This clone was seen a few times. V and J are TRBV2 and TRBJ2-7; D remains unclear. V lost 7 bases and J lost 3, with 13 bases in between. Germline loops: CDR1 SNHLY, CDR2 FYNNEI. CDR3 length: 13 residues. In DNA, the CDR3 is TGTGCCAGCAATTTACAGCCCAACTACGAGCAGTACTTC. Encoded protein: CASNLQPNYEQYF.

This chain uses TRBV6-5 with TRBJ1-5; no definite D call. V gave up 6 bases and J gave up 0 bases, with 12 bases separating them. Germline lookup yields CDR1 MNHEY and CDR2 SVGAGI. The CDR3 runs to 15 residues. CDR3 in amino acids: CASRGQFFSNQPQHF. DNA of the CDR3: TGTGCCAGCAGGGGTCAGTTCTTTAGCAATCAGCCCCAGCATTTT.

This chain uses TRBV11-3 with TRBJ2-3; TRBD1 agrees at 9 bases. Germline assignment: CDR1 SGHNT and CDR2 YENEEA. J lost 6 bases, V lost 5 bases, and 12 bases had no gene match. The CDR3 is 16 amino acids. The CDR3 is CASSPRGTGIGDTQYF. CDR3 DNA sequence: TGTGCCAGCAGCCCACGCGGGACAGGGATTGGCGATACGCAGTATTTT.

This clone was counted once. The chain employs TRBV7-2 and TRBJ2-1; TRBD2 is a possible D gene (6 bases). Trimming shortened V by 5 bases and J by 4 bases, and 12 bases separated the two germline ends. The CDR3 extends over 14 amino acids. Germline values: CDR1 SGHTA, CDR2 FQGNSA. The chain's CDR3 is CASSNSGEYNEQFF. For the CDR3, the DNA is TGTGCCAGCAGCAATAGCGGAGAGTACAATGAGCAGTTCTTC.

In DNA form, the CDR3 reads TGTGCCAGTAGTATCCGCACCGGGGAGCTGTTTTTT. Translated: CASSIRTGELFF. V and J are TRBV19 and TRBJ2-2; no clear D. V lost 3 bases and J lost 4, with 3 bases in between. Germline V gene sequence: CDR1 LNHDA, CDR2 SQIVND (reference sequence). The CDR3 is 12 residues long.

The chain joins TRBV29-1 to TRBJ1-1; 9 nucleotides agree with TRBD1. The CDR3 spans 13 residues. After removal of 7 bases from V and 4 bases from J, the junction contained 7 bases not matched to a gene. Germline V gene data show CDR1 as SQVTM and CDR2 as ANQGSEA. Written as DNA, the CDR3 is TGCAGCGCCCGGGACAGGGTGGGCACTGAAGCTTTCTTT. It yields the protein CSARDRVGTEAFF.

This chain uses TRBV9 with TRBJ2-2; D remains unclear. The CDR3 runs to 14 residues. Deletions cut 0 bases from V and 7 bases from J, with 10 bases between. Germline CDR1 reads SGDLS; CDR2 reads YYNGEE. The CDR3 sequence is CASSVGPEVGELFF. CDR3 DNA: TGTGCCAGCAGCGTAGGACCCGAGGTCGGGGAGCTGTTTTTT.

CDR3 nucleotides: TGTGCCACCAGCAGAGATCGGTTTGCGACAGGTTCTGGCAATGAGCAGTTCTTC. The encoded protein is CATSRDRFATGSGNEQFF. V is TRBV15 and J is TRBJ2-1; D is perhaps TRBD1 (6 bases). The germline gives CDR1 LNHNV, CDR2 YYDKDF (reference sequence). There are 18 residues in the CDR3. V lost 0 bases and J lost 6, with 21 bases in between.

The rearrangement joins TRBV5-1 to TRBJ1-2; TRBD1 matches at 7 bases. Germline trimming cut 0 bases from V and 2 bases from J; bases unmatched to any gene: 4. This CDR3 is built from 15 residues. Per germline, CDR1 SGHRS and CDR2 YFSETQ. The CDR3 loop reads CASSLAGQVNYGYTF. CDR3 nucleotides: TGCGCCAGCAGCTTGGCCGGACAGGTCAACTATGGCTACACCTTC.

The CDR3 nucleotides read TGTGCCTGGAGTGTATGGGGATTCACCGACGAGCAGTACTTC. This sequence encodes CAWSVWGFTDEQYF. The chain links TRBV30 to TRBJ2-7; no clear D. The CDR3 covers 14 residues. Germline V gene data show CDR1 as GTSNPN and CDR2 as SVGIG (reference sequence). Trimming took off 0 bases at V and 5 bases at J, with 14 bases between the two ends. The variable domain in full, completed from reference TRBV30 and TRBJ2-7, reads SQTIHQWPATLVQPVGSPLSLECTVEGTSNPNLYWYRQAAGRGLQLLFYSVGIGQISSEVPQNLSASRPQDRQFILSSKKLLLSDSGFYLCAWSVWGFTDEQYFGPGTRLTVT.